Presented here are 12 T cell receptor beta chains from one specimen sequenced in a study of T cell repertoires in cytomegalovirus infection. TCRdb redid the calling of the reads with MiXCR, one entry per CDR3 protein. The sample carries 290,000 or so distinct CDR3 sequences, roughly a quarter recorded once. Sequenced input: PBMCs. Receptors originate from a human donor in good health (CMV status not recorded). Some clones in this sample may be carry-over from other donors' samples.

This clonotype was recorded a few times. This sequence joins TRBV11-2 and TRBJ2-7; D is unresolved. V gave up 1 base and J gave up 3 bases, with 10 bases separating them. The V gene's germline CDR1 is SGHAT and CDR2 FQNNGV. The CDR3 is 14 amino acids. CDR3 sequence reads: CASSLAGWDYEQYF. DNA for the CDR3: TGTGCCAGCAGCTTAGCAGGTTGGGACTACGAGCAGTACTTC.

The CDR3: CASSPQTSGVHEQFF. CDR3 nucleotides: TGTGCCAGCTCACCTCAGACTAGCGGGGTCCATGAGCAGTTCTTC. The genes are TRBV18 and TRBJ2-1; 11 bases line up with TRBD2. Germline V gene sequence: CDR1 KGHSH, CDR2 LQKENI. The V gene end was trimmed by 3 bases and the J gene end by 8 bases; junction bases not matched to a gene: 6. This CDR3 region has 15 residues.

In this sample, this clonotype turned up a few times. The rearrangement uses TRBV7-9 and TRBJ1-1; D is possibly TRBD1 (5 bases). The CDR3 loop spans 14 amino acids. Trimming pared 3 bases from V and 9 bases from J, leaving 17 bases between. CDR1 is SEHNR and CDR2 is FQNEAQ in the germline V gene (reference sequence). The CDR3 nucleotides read TGTGCCAGCAGCTTGCACCAGGGTTTCCTGAAAGCTTTCTTT. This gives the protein CASSLHQGFLKAFF.

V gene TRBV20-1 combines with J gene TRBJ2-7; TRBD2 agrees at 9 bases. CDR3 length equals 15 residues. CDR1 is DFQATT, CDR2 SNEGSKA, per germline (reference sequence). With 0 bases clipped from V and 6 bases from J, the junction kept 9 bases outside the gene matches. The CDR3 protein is CSARDLAGGLPEQYF. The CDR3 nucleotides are TGCAGTGCTAGAGATCTCGCGGGAGGGCTTCCCGAGCAGTACTTC.

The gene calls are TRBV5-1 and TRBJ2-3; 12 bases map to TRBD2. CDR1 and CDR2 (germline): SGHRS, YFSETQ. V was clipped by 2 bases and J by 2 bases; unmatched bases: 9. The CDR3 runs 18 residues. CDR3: CASSFSGLAGINTDTQYF. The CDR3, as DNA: TGCGCCAGCAGCTTTTCAGGACTAGCGGGGATTAACACAGATACGCAGTATTTT.

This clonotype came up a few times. CDR3 loop: CSVGQGNGYTF. For the CDR3, the DNA is TGCAGCGTTGGGCAGGGGAATGGCTACACCTTC. The chain carries TRBV29-1 and TRBJ1-2; the D gene is possibly TRBD1 (6 bases). Trimming stripped 4 bases from V and 6 bases from J, with 9 bases between. Germline CDR1 SQVTM, CDR2 ANQGSEA. The length of the CDR3 is 11 residues.

The CDR3 nucleotides read TGTGCCAGCAGCCAAGTAGGTGGCACCCCACTGGAGACCCAGTACTTC. Translation gives CASSQVGGTPLETQYF. The chain couples TRBV14 to TRBJ2-5; D ambiguous. CDR1 is SGHDN, CDR2 FVKESK, per germline. This CDR3 contains 16 residues. Trimming left V 1 base short and J 5 bases short, with 17 bases between.

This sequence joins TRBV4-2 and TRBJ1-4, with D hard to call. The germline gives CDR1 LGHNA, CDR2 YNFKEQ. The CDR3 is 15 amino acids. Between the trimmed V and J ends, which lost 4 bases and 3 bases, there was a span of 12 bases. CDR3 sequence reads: CASSRGGQPNEKLFF. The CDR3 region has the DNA TGTGCCAGCAGCCGCGGTGGGCAGCCTAATGAAAAACTGTTTTTT.

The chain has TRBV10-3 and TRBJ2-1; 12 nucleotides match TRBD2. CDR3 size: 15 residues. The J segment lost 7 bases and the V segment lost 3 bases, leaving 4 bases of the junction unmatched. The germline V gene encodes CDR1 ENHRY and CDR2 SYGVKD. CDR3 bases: TGTGCCATCAGTGATCTAGCGGGAGGGATGAATGAGCAGTTCTTC. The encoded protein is CAISDLAGGMNEQFF.

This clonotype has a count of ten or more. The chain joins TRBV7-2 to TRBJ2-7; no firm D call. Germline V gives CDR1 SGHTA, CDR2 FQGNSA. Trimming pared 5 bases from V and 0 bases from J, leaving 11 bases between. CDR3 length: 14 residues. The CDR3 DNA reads TGTGCCAGCAGCAACCGGGCGAGCTCCTACGAGCAGTACTTC. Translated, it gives CASSNRASSYEQYF.

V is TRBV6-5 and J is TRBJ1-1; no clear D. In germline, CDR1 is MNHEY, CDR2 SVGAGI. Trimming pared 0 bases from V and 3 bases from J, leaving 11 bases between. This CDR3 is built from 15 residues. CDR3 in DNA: TGTGCCAGCAGTTACTCGACATGGGCGGACACTGAAGCTTTCTTT. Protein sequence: CASSYSTWADTEAFF.

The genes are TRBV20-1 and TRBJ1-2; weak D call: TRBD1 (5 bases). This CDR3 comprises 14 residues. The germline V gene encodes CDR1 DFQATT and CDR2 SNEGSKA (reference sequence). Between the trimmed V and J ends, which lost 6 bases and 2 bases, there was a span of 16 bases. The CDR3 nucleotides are TGCAGTGCCAGGCTCCTGGGGCACAACTATGGCTACACCTTC. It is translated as CSARLLGHNYGYTF.